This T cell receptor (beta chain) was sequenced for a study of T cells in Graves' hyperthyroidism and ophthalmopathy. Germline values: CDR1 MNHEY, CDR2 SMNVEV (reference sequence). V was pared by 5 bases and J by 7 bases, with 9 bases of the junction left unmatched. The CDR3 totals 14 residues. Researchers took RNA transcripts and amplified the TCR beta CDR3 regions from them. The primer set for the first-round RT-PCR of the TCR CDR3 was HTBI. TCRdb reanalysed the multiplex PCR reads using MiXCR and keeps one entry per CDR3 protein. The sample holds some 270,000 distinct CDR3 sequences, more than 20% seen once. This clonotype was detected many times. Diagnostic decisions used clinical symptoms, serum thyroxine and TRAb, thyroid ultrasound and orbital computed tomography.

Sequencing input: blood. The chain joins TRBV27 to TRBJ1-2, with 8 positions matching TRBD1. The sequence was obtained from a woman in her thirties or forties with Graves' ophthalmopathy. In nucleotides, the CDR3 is TGTGCCAGCAGTGCCGACAGGGGTCATAGTGGCTACACCTTC. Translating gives CASSADRGHSGYTF.